This T cell receptor beta chain appears in the sequencing data of a study of cytomegalovirus exposure and HLA in healthy donors. Study-wide results and limits: In a later analysis, common viral pathogens appeared linked to several of the most significant clusters.

The germline V gene has CDR1 MNHEY and CDR2 SMNVEV (reference sequence). This CDR3 spans 13 amino acids. With 4 bases removed from V and 1 base from J, the gap between germline ends came to 8 bases. The PCR contained 60 Vbeta and 13 Jbeta primers. Sequencing used immunoSEQ multiplex PCR; TCRdb keeps in-frame clones, though not all of them. This sample carries approximately 100,000 clones, around 72% of them seen once, and the ten largest clones take about a tenth. This clone has only a few counts. No antigen is known for it. The sample was PBMCs. This chain uses TRBV27 with TRBJ2-7; no clear D. The clonotype originates from a man aged 18 to 35 in good health and CMV-seropositive. CDR3 residues: CASSSLNSYEQYF. The CDR3 nucleotides read TGTGCCAGCAGTTCCTTAAATTCCTACGAGCAGTACTTC.